The rows below give T cell receptor beta chains drawn from one sample of a study of T cells in Graves' hyperthyroidism and ophthalmopathy. Each CDR3 protein gets one entry after TCRdb re-called the multiplex PCR reads with MiXCR. The sample carries about 500,000 distinct CDR3 sequences, approximately 48% recorded once. Material: peripheral blood or thyroid tissue (not recorded which). The receptors originated from an adult woman with Graves' disease, either hyperthyroidism or ophthalmopathy (not recorded which). CDR3s include the opening cysteine and the closing phenylalanine or tryptophan. A D gene is named only where the DNA matches it firmly. Clone size is shown for a subset of rows, as once, few, many or a class of expanded clone.

>NA|TRBV7-9|TRBJ1-4|NA
TGTGCCAGCAGCTCCGGGCGCCAATTTCGGACGAACGAAAAACTGTTTTTT
CASSSGRQFRTNEKLFF
>TRBD1|TRBV11-3|TRBJ1-6|NA
TGTGCCAGCCAGGGACAGAATTCACCCCTCCACTTT
CASQGQNSPLHF
>NA|TRBV29-1|TRBJ2-7|NA
TGCAGCGTTGGAGGTGGGAGTGAGGAAGAGCAGTACTTC
CSVGGGSEEEQYF
>NA|TRBV4-2|TRBJ2-2|NA
TGTGCCAGCAGCCATGACAGAACGAACACCGGGGAGCTGTTTTTT
CASSHDRTNTGELFF
>NA|TRBV7-9|TRBJ1-1|NA
TGTGCCAGCAGCTGGGGACCAGGGCAGGCCTCGACTGAAGCTTTCTTT
CASSWGPGQASTEAFF
>NA|TRBV10-2|TRBJ1-5|NA
TGCGCCAGCAGTGAGTCAGGGCGCAATCAGCCCCAGCATTTT
CASSESGRNQPQHF
>NA|TRBV5-1|TRBJ2-2|many
TGCGCCAGCAGCTTGCGCCGGGACAAGAACACCGGGGAGCTGTTTTTT
CASSLRRDKNTGELFF
>NA|TRBV29-1|TRBJ2-2|many
TGCAGCGTGTCCGGGCTCTCCCTAGGGGGGCTGTTTTTT
CSVSGLSLGGLFF
>NA|TRBV6-6|TRBJ1-1|many
TGTGCCAGCACTCTTCCAGACACTGAAGCTTTCTTT
CASTLPDTEAFF
>NA|TRBV5-6|TRBJ2-7|many
TGTGCCAGCAGCTACCAGGGTCGAGTCTACGAGCAGTACTTC
CASSYQGRVYEQYF
>TRBD1|TRBV11-2|TRBJ1-2|many
TGTGCCAGCAGCGTGACAGGGACCTTTAACTATGGCTACACCTTC
CASSVTGTFNYGYTF
>TRBD1|TRBV7-9|TRBJ2-7|NA
TGTGCCAGCAGCTTAGCGGGACAGCGTTTGGGGTACAGCTCCTACGAGCAGTACTTC
CASSLAGQRLGYSSYEQYF
>TRBD1|TRBV7-9|TRBJ2-7|NA
TGTGCCAGCATAGCCAGGGGGTTCCCCTACGAGCAGTACTTC
CASIARGFPYEQYF
>TRBD2|TRBV29-1|TRBJ2-2|NA
TGCAGCGCTCTCCGAGCGGGAGCTGACGGGGAGCTGTTTTTT
CSALRAGADGELFF
>TRBD1|TRBV19|TRBJ2-2|many
TGTGCCAGTAGGCAGGGGGCGCTTGACACCGGGGAGCTGTTTTTT
CASRQGALDTGELFF
>TRBD1|TRBV29-1|TRBJ1-1|many
TGCAGCGTTCTACAGGGGCTGGGGACTGAAGCTTTCTTT
CSVLQGLGTEAFF
>NA|TRBV7-2|TRBJ1-1|many
TGTGCCAGCAGCTCAGGACAGCACACTGAAGCTTTCTTT
CASSSGQHTEAFF
>NA|TRBV9|TRBJ1-2|many
TGTGCCAGCAGCGTAGGGCGTTCCTACACCTTC
CASSVGRSYTF
>TRBD1|TRBV4-1|TRBJ1-2|NA
TGCGCCAGCAGCCAAGGGGGAGCTAGACAGGGACAGCGCTACGGCTACACCTTC
CASSQGGARQGQRYGYTF
>NA|TRBV29-1|TRBJ1-1|many
TGCAGCGTGAACACAGGGTTTGAAGCTTTCTTT
CSVNTGFEAFF
>TRBD1|TRBV12-3/TRBV12-4|TRBJ1-4|many
TGTGCCAGCAGTTTAGGGGACAGAAAACTGTTTTTT
CASSLGDRKLFF
>NA|TRBV20-1|TRBJ1-1|few
TGCAGTGCTAGCCGGCTAGCGGGGGACACTGAAGCTTTCTTT
CSASRLAGDTEAFF
>NA|TRBV25-1|TRBJ1-1|NA
TGTGCCAGCAGTGAAGGAGCGGGTTGGACTGAAGCTTTCTTT
CASSEGAGWTEAFF
>NA|TRBV11-1|TRBJ1-2|NA
TGTGCCAGCAGCAGCAAAACGGGGGGCTACACCTTC
CASSSKTGGYTF
>NA|TRBV29-1|TRBJ1-1|NA
TGCAGCGTTGATGTACAGGGAGGCACTGAAGCTTTCTTT
CSVDVQGGTEAFF
>TRBD1|TRBV24-1|TRBJ1-2|few
TGTGCCACCAGTGATACCCGGGACAGCGGAATCGCCTATGGCTACACCTTC
CATSDTRDSGIAYGYTF
>NA|TRBV7-2|TRBJ2-5|NA
TGTGCCAGCGGCCCCCGGAGAGTTCAGGAGACCCAGTACTTC
CASGPRRVQETQYF